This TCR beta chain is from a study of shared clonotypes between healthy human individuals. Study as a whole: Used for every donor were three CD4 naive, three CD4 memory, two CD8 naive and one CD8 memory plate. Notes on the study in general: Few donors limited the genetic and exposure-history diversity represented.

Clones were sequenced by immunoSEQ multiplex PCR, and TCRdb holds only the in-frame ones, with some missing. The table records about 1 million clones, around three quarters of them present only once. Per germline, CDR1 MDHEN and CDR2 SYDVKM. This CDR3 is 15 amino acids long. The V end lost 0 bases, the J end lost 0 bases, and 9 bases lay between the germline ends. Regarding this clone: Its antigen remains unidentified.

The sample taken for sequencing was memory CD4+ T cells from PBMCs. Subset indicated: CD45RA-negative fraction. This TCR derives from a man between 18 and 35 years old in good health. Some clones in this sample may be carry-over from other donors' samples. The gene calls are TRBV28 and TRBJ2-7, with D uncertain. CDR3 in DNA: TGTGCCAGCAGTTTATGGGCGACAAGCTCCTACGAGCAGTACTTC. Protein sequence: CASSLWATSSYEQYF.